Listed below are T cell receptor beta chains from one sample, sequenced in a study of T cells after yellow fever vaccination. TCRdb recomputed calls from the 5' RACE reads with MiXCR, one row per CDR3 protein. The sample contains some 240,000 distinct CDR3 sequences, roughly 5.2% of which appear only once. Material: CD4+ T cells sorted from PBMCs, obtained on the day of the yellow fever booster vaccination. The origin of the receptors is a man aged 18 to 30 who received the YFV17D yellow fever vaccine. The conserved cysteine and the conserved F or W are not part of the CDR3 here. Fields, in order: D gene, V gene, J gene, CDR3 protein. A D gene is named only where the DNA matches it firmly.

.	TRBV20-1	TRBJ2-5	SAIPGAGTQY
.	TRBV30	TRBJ2-4	AWSVNRIQY
.	TRBV5-1	TRBJ1-1	ASSEGSGGTEAF
.	TRBV7-2	TRBJ2-5	ASTMNRGETQY
.	TRBV25-1	TRBJ2-4	ASSDLSGKTAKNIQY
.	TRBV21-1	TRBJ2-7	ASSNGCAYEQY
.	TRBV30	TRBJ2-7	AWKDKDASYEQY
TRBD1	TRBV5-1	TRBJ2-3	ASSSGTVITDTQY
.	TRBV6-5	TRBJ2-6	ASSWDSGANVLT
.	TRBV7-9	TRBJ1-6	ASSLDSGADSPLH
.	TRBV4-1	TRBJ2-3	ASSQDRLLTDTQY
TRBD2	TRBV20-1	TRBJ2-5	SAILTSGGAETQY
.	TRBV25-1	TRBJ2-2	ASETSTGELF
.	TRBV12-5	TRBJ1-2	ARSTYGYT
TRBD2	TRBV7-2	TRBJ2-1	ASSPPGGAGGQGEQF
.	TRBV27	TRBJ2-1	ASSRLRPSTENEQF
.	TRBV10-3	TRBJ1-2	AISDKTGANGYT
.	TRBV11-2	TRBJ2-2	ASSFFRGPTGELF
.	TRBV15	TRBJ1-1	ATSRDRASARMNTEAF
TRBD1	TRBV3-1	TRBJ1-5	ASSHEGAQPQH
.	TRBV9	TRBJ2-2	ASSVLGNTGELF
.	TRBV12-3/TRBV12-4	TRBJ2-3	ASSLGVSTY
.	TRBV30	TRBJ2-5	AWSVTEETQY
TRBD1	TRBV5-1	TRBJ1-1	ASSWDRDRPAF
TRBD2	TRBV7-2	TRBJ2-1	ASSLAGTSSYNEQF
.	TRBV10-3	TRBJ2-5	AIKSSETQY
.	TRBV7-2	TRBJ2-5	ASSFVGSEETQY
.	TRBV4-1	TRBJ1-2	ASSPIIPLEGRNGYT
.	TRBV9	TRBJ2-3	ASSRGLDTQY
.	TRBV11-2	TRBJ1-5	ASTLGLQPNQPQH
TRBD2	TRBV7-2	TRBJ2-7	ASGLAGGGYEQY
TRBD2	TRBV12-3/TRBV12-4	TRBJ2-1	ASRGTSGNNEQF
.	TRBV5-4	TRBJ2-3	ASSSPRQTQY
TRBD1	TRBV18	TRBJ1-5	ATSGGQGNQPQH
TRBD1	TRBV7-6	TRBJ2-3	ASSLELRGLMNSTDTQY
.	TRBV20-1	TRBJ2-1	SANPGRTNEQF
TRBD1	TRBV29-1	TRBJ2-1	SAGDGQGNEQF
.	TRBV7-9	TRBJ2-3	ASSLARTDTQY
TRBD1	TRBV7-2	TRBJ1-4	ASSSKTGGNEKLF
.	TRBV12-3/TRBV12-4	TRBJ1-6	ASSLIGANSPLH
.	TRBV5-1	TRBJ2-3	ASSPGDASTDTQY
.	TRBV12-3/TRBV12-4	TRBJ2-1	ASSLMRGRNNEQF
.	TRBV20-1	TRBJ2-1	SALMTRSYNEQF
TRBD2	TRBV6-6	TRBJ2-5	ASTTSAETQY
.	TRBV12-3/TRBV12-4	TRBJ1-5	ASTGDSNQPQH
.	TRBV5-1	TRBJ2-2	ASSPDQNTGELF
.	TRBV20-1	TRBJ1-1	SARIGTRNTEAF
TRBD1	TRBV18	TRBJ1-1	ASSPTGGDTEAF
TRBD1	TRBV3-1	TRBJ1-2	ASSPGSGGRGYT
.	TRBV24-1	TRBJ1-5	ATSDFSSNQPQH
TRBD2	TRBV18	TRBJ2-5	ASSEGTSGQETQY